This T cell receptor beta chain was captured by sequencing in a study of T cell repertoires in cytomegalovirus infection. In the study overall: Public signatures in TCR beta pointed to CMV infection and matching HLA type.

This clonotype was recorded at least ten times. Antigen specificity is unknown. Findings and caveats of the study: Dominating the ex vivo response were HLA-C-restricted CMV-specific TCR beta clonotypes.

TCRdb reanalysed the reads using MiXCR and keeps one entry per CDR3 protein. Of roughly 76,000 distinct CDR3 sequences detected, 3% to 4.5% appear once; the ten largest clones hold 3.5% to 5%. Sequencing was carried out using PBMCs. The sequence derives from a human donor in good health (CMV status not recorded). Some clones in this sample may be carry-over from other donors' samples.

CDR3 DNA: TGTGCCAGCAGCGGACAGGGGTCCTCAGATACGCAGTATTTT. It is translated as CASSGQGSSDTQYF. The chain carries TRBV6-2 or TRBV6-3 and TRBJ2-3; 9 nucleotides line up with TRBD1. The CDR3 extends over 14 amino acids. In germline, CDR1 is MNHEY, CDR2 SVGEGT. After removal of 6 bases from V and 4 bases from J, the junction contained 5 bases not matched to a gene.